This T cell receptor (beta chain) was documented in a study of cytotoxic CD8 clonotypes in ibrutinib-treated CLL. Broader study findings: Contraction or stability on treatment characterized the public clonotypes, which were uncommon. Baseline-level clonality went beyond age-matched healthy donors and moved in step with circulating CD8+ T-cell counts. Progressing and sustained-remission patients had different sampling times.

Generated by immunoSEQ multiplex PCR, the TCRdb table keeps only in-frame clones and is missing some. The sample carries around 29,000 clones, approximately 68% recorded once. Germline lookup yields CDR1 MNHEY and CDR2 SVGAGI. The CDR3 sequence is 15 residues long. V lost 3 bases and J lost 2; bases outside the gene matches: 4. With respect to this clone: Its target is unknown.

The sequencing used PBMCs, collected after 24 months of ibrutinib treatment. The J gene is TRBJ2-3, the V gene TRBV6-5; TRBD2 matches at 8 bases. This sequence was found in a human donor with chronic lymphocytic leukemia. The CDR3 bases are TGTGCCAGCAGTTATCGCGGGGGGAACACAGATACGCAGTATTTT. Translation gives CASSYRGGNTDTQYF.